Below are 17 T cell receptor beta chains sequenced from a single sample in a study of blood T cell repertoires in COVID-19. Assay: immunoSEQ multiplex PCR; the TCRdb copy retains only in-frame clones and omits some. Altogether approximately 170,000 clones are present, around 82% being singletons, with the ten largest covering roughly 11%. The sample taken for sequencing was peripheral blood. The receptors derive from a man in his sixties with active or convalescent COVID-19.

The chain uses TRBV19 and TRBJ2-7, with a possible D match to TRBD2 (6 bases). CDR1 and CDR2 from the germline V gene are LNHDA and SQIVND (reference sequence). The V end lost 9 bases, the J end lost 2 bases, and 8 bases lay between the germline ends. The CDR3 sequence is 11 residues long. Written as DNA, the CDR3 is TGTGCCAGCGGGAGCACCTACGAGCAGTACTTC. It codes for CASGSTYEQYF. Full variable domain (rest looked up from reference TRBV19 and TRBJ2-7): DGGITQSPKYLFRKEGQNVTLSCEQNLNHDAMYWYRQDPGQGLRLIYYSQIVNDFQKGDIAEGYSVSREKKESFPLTVTSAQKNPTAFYLCASGSTYEQYFGPGTRLTVT.

The sample holds a few counts of this clone. The chain employs TRBV20-1 and TRBJ2-5, with no clear D. This CDR3 comprises 13 residues. CDR1 DFQATT and CDR2 SNEGSKA come from the germline V gene (reference sequence). V lost 3 bases and J lost 5, with 13 bases in between. The CDR3 loop is CSASTSSVETQYF. As DNA, the CDR3 is TGCAGTGCTAGTACCAGTTCCGTGGAGACCCAGTACTTC.

The V gene is TRBV19, the J gene TRBJ2-3; 7 bases fit TRBD2. The V segment lost 7 bases and the J segment 5 bases; nucleotides outside the gene matches: 9. The CDR3 sequence is 14 residues long. In germline, CDR1 is LNHDA, CDR2 SQIVND (reference sequence). The CDR3 spells CASTRGLVRDTQYF. CDR3 sequence (DNA): TGTGCCAGTACCCGCGGACTAGTAAGAGATACGCAGTATTTT. Full variable domain (outside the CDR3, taken from reference TRBV19 and TRBJ2-3): DGGITQSPKYLFRKEGQNVTLSCEQNLNHDAMYWYRQDPGQGLRLIYYSQIVNDFQKGDIAEGYSVSREKKESFPLTVTSAQKNPTAFYLCASTRGLVRDTQYFGPGTRLTVL.

The chain uses TRBV5-1 and TRBJ1-1; 7 nucleotides match TRBD1. Looked up from germline, CDR1 is SGHRS and CDR2 is YFSETQ. Unmatched junction bases numbered 9, after V lost 7 bases and J lost 6 bases. The CDR3 is 13 amino acids. As DNA, the CDR3 is TGCGCCAGCGGGCTCCAGGGGGACGCTGAAGCTTTCTTT. Amino acids: CASGLQGDAEAFF.

This chain joins TRBV21-1 and TRBJ2-7; TRBD1 was called by the table and not checked on the DNA. TRBV21-1 constitutes a pseudogene. The CDR3 runs to 15 residues. DNA of the CDR3: TGTGCCAGCAGCGGCCGGGACAGCTCTTCCTACGAGCAGTACTTC. This gives the protein CASSGRDSSSYEQYF.

V and J are TRBV7-2 and TRBJ2-1, with 11 bases identical to TRBD2. In germline, CDR1 is SGHTA, CDR2 FQGNSA. This CDR3 contains 16 residues. With 0 bases clipped from V and 2 bases from J, the junction kept 0 bases outside the gene matches. CDR3 DNA sequence: TGTGCCAGCAGCTTAGCTAGCGGGGGGGCCTACAATGAGCAGTTCTTC. This gives the protein CASSLASGGAYNEQFF. Looking up the rest from reference TRBV7-2 and TRBJ2-1 gives the full variable domain: GAGVSQSPSNKVTEKGKDVELRCDPISGHTALYWYRQSLGQGLEFLIYFQGNSAPDKSGLPSDRFSAERTGGSVSTLTIQRTQQEDSAVYLCASSLASGGAYNEQFFGPGTRLTVL.

A single count supports this clone. Relative to the germline gene, one junction end is altered; a read error may explain this. The chain links TRBV7-9 to TRBJ2-1; 14 bases map to TRBD2. In germline, CDR1 is SEHNR, CDR2 FQNEAQ (reference sequence). The CDR3 loop spans 14 amino acids. CDR3 protein: CASSTAGTSGSRVF. CDR3 nucleotides: TGTGCCAGCAGCACCGCCGGGACTAGCGGGAGTAGGGTCTTC.

V is TRBV21-1 and J is TRBJ1-5; the table calls TRBD1, which could not be checked here. TRBV21-1 is designated a pseudogene. The CDR3 is 13 residues long. CDR3 residues: CASSKWTDQPQHF. CDR3 sequence (DNA): TGTGCCAGCAGCAAGTGGACAGATCAGCCCCAGCATTTT.

The chain couples TRBV6-5 to TRBJ1-3; 7 bases are shared with TRBD1. V shed 6 bases, J shed 0 bases, and the junction held 5 bases outside the gene matches. The germline V gene encodes CDR1 MNHEY and CDR2 SVGAGI. This CDR3 spans 15 amino acids. The CDR3 protein is CASSRTGSSGNTIYF. CDR3 bases: TGTGCCAGCAGCAGGACAGGCAGCTCTGGAAACACCATATATTTT.

The CDR3 sequence is CASSTRPGAANTGELFF. The DNA of the CDR3 is TGTGCCAGCAGTACCCGCCCTGGGGCGGCGAACACCGGGGAGCTGTTTTTT. J is TRBJ2-2 and V is TRBV2, with D possibly being TRBD1 (5 bases). The CDR3 covers 17 residues. V was shortened by 5 bases and J by 0 bases, with 16 bases between the two germline ends. Germline loops: CDR1 SNHLY, CDR2 FYNNEI.

V usage is TRBV11-2 and J usage is TRBJ2-7, with 7 bases aligning to TRBD1. Germline V gene lookup returns CDR1 SGHAT and CDR2 FQNNGV. The length of the CDR3 is 15 residues. With 5 bases clipped from V and 5 bases from J, the junction kept 12 bases outside the gene matches. This CDR3 reads CASSPQPDRENEQYF. CDR3 DNA sequence: TGTGCCAGCAGCCCGCAGCCCGACAGGGAAAACGAGCAGTACTTC.

V usage is TRBV10-1 and J usage is TRBJ2-2; perhaps TRBD1 as D (6 bases). This CDR3 has 14 amino acids. CDR1 and CDR2 (germline): WNHNN, SYGVQD (reference sequence). V was shortened by 6 bases and J by 1 base, with 9 bases between the two germline ends. The CDR3 loop reads CASREQGNTGELFF. CDR3 in DNA: TGCGCCAGCAGGGAACAGGGGAACACCGGGGAGCTGTTTTTT.

The V gene is TRBV4-1, the J gene TRBJ1-1; TRBD1 is a possible D gene (6 bases). The CDR3 has 15 amino acids. Trimming cost V 0 bases and J 0 bases, with 8 bases left between them. The germline CDR1 and CDR2 sequences are MGHRA and YSYEKL. The CDR3 nucleotides are TGCGCCAGCAGCCAAGACTCAGGGGTGAACACTGAAGCTTTCTTT. It yields the protein CASSQDSGVNTEAFF.

The gene calls are TRBV7-2 and TRBJ2-5; a weak D match, TRBD2 (5 bases). The CDR3 consists of 15 residues. Trimming removed 1 base from V and 4 bases from J, with 13 bases in between. Looked up from germline, CDR1 is SGHTA and CDR2 is FQGNSA. CDR3 in DNA: TGTGCCAGCAGCTTAGGAGGGCTAGTGGTAGAGACCCAGTACTTC. Encoded protein: CASSLGGLVVETQYF.

V and J are TRBV6-5 and TRBJ1-6; 8 nucleotides line up with TRBD1. V was pared by 6 bases and J by 4 bases, with 5 bases of the junction left unmatched. Germline CDR1 reads MNHEY; CDR2 reads SVGAGI. This CDR3 has 15 amino acids. The CDR3 protein is CASRGQGSYNSPLHF. As DNA, the CDR3 is TGTGCCAGCAGAGGACAGGGCTCTTATAATTCACCCCTCCACTTT.

V is TRBV28 and J is TRBJ1-5, with 7 bases that match TRBD1. The CDR3 has 16 residues. Trimming removed 6 bases from V and 5 bases from J; junction bases left unmatched: 13. In germline, CDR1 is MDHEN, CDR2 SYDVKM. CDR3 nucleotide sequence: TGTGCCAGCAGATACCGGGACAGCCTTAAGTATCAGCCCCAGCATTTT. Encoded protein: CASRYRDSLKYQPQHF. The entire variable domain, with the rest obtained from reference TRBV28 and TRBJ1-5, is as follows: DVKVTQSSRYLVKRTGEKVFLECVQDMDHENMFWYRQDPGLGLRLIYFSYDVKMKEKGDIPEGYSVSREKKERFSLILESASTNQTSMYLCASRYRDSLKYQPQHFGDGTRLSIL.

In the case of this clone: A read error may be the cause here, since a much bigger clone is one base away. The rearrangement uses TRBV5-1 and TRBJ1-1; the D gene is possibly TRBD1 (6 bases). Germline CDR1 is SGHRS and CDR2 is YFSETQ. V gave up 0 bases and J gave up 0 bases, with 9 bases separating them. The CDR3 has 15 amino acids. The CDR3 nucleotides are TGCGCCAGCAGCTTGGAGGGGACATTGAACACTGAAGCTTTCTTT. This encodes CASSLEGTLNTEAFF.